These T cell receptor beta chains were read from a single sample in a study of cytomegalovirus exposure and HLA in healthy donors. The data were produced by immunoSEQ multiplex PCR, yet TCRdb's version contains in-frame clones alone and is incomplete. Of 100,000 to 150,000 clones listed, roughly 78% were seen once; the top ten hold approximately 10%. The source material was PBMCs. Receptor source: a man aged 25 to 40 in good health and CMV-seropositive. Each CDR3 is given without its conserved first and last residue. The order of the fields is V gene, J gene, CDR3 protein.

>TRBV4-2|TRBJ1-1
ASSQGSSAYEAF
>TRBV19|TRBJ2-1
ASRSGFGGNEQF
>TRBV4-1|TRBJ2-3
ASSQEGTSGSTDTQY
>TRBV19|TRBJ1-5
ASSIEGGGGIANQPQH
>TRBV5-6|TRBJ1-3
ASSWGTGTFAGNTIY
>TRBV5-4|TRBJ2-3
ASSLISGGLDTDTQY
>TRBV6-5|TRBJ2-7
ASRRGTGLEQY
>TRBV11-2|TRBJ2-3
ASSPWYSDTQY
>TRBV28|TRBJ2-7
ASRGTVIYEQY
>TRBV30|TRBJ2-7
AWSNVRRGEQY
>TRBV6-1|TRBJ2-7
ASSERVIIYEEQY
>TRBV4-1|TRBJ1-5
ASSQDYSPGYQPQH
>TRBV4-1|TRBJ2-3
ASSPRTSGGTDTQY
>TRBV6-5|TRBJ1-5
ASSYSGVQPQH
>TRBV5-1|TRBJ1-2
ASSLGTATNYGYT
>TRBV15|TRBJ2-1
ATSRDLQENEQL
>TRBV6-1|TRBJ1-2
ASSGTNRGDPYGYT
>TRBV4-1|TRBJ1-5
ASSQDPGESQPQH
>TRBV10-2|TRBJ1-1
ASRTGVNTEAF
>TRBV7-8|TRBJ2-7
ASSPNYMDEQY
>TRBV6-5|TRBJ2-7
ASSYSTGTSYEQY
>TRBV7-8|TRBJ2-3
ASSLGLAGGTDTQY
>TRBV5-1|TRBJ1-5
ASSLTGYSNQPQH
>TRBV6-4|TRBJ1-6
ASSPSRWNSPLH
>TRBV29-1|TRBJ1-2
SVGYLGIELSYT
>TRBV28|TRBJ2-3
ASSLGSGGAADTQY
>TRBV29-1|TRBJ2-7
SVEEGAGAINEQY
>TRBV18|TRBJ1-2
ASSPSAGGNGYT
>TRBV10-2|TRBJ2-7
ASLQGYEQY
>TRBV10-2|TRBJ1-2
ASSELQGEGANGYT
>TRBV6-1|TRBJ2-7
ASRVGSRED
>TRBV5-1|TRBJ1-3
ASSLGQSGNTIY
>TRBV6-1|TRBJ1-1
ASSRTGGNTEAF
>TRBV7-9|TRBJ1-1
ASSFDREAF
>TRBV7-8|TRBJ1-1
ASSIGQGAGRAF
>TRBV7-9|TRBJ2-1
ASSSNPTGRGSYNEQF
>TRBV6-1|TRBJ1-4
ASRPGQSNEKLF
>TRBV9|TRBJ2-1
ASSPRGTQYNEQF
>TRBV15|TRBJ2-7
ATSRDPPVGAREQY
>TRBV30|-
ACHGLAGAYEQY
>TRBV19|TRBJ2-2
ASERRRSTGELF
>TRBV4-2|TRBJ2-2
ASSQHLRQAGTGELF
>TRBV7-2|TRBJ2-5
ASSLDLAGGMETQY
>TRBV9|TRBJ2-5
ASSVTTQETQY
>TRBV7-2|TRBJ1-3
ASSFRGSSGNTIY
>TRBV5-1|TRBJ2-1
ASLSSYNEQF
>TRBV15|TRBJ2-3
ATSRRDRPDTQY
>TRBV4-1|TRBJ2-7
ASSQGLGGYEQY
>TRBV5-1|TRBJ1-2
ASSGRDRGLSGYT
>TRBV19|TRBJ2-2
ATRTGSTGELF
>TRBV15|TRBJ2-1
ATSRDQGYEQF